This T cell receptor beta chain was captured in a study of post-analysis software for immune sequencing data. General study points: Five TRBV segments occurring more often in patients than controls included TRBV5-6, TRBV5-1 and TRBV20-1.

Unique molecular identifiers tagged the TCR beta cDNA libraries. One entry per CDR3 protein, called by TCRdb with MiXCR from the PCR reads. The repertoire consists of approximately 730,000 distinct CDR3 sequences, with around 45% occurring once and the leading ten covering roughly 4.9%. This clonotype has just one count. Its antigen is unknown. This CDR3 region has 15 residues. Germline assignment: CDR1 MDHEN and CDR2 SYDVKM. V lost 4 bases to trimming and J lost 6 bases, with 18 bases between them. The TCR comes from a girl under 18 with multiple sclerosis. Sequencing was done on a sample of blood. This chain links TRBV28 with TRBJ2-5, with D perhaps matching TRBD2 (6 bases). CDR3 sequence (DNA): TGTGCCAGCAGTTCCGGGGGAGGTGAATCCAAGACCCAGTACTTC. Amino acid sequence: CASSSGGGESKTQYF.